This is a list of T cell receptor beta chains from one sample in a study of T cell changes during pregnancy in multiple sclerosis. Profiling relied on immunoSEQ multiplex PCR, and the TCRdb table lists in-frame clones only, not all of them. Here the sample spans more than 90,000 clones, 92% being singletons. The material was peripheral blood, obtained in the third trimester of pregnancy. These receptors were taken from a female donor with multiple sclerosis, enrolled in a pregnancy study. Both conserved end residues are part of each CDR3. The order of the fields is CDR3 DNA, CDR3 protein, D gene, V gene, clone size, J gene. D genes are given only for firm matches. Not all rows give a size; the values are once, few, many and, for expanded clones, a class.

CDR3 DNA: TGTGCCAGCAGTGACACAGGGGGCCAGAGAGGCTACACCTTC
CDR3 protein: CASSDTGGQRGYTF
D gene: TRBD1
V gene: TRBV6-6
clone size: .
J gene: TRBJ1-2

CDR3 DNA: TGTGCCAGCAGTCGGTTGTACACGCAGTATTTT
CDR3 protein: CASSRLYTQYF
D gene: .
V gene: TRBV2
clone size: .
J gene: TRBJ2-3

CDR3 DNA: TGTGCCAGTAGCAAAACGGCGGGCTCCCCCTCCTACGAGCAGTACTTC
CDR3 protein: CASSKTAGSPSYEQYF
D gene: .
V gene: TRBV19
clone size: .
J gene: TRBJ2-7

CDR3 DNA: TGTGCCAGCAGCTTACAGGGGAACACTGAAGCTTTCTTT
CDR3 protein: CASSLQGNTEAFF
D gene: .
V gene: TRBV7-3
clone size: .
J gene: TRBJ1-1

CDR3 DNA: TGTGCCAGCAGTGATGGGGGGATTCAGTACTTC
CDR3 protein: CASSDGGIQYF
D gene: .
V gene: TRBV27
clone size: .
J gene: TRBJ2-4

CDR3 DNA: TGTGCCAGCAGACGAGGGCTCCACGAGCAGTACTTC
CDR3 protein: CASRRGLHEQYF
D gene: .
V gene: TRBV6-5
clone size: .
J gene: TRBJ2-7

CDR3 DNA: TGTGCCAGCAGCTTCGGGGGGCTTGACTACGAGCAGTACTTC
CDR3 protein: CASSFGGLDYEQYF
D gene: .
V gene: TRBV5-6
clone size: .
J gene: TRBJ2-7

CDR3 DNA: TGTGCCAGCAGCCCCGGACACTCCACAGATACGCAGTATTTT
CDR3 protein: CASSPGHSTDTQYF
D gene: .
V gene: TRBV5-4
clone size: .
J gene: TRBJ2-3

CDR3 DNA: TGTGCCAGCAGTTCCACATTAGGACAGGGTCTGAGTGAGCAGTTCTTC
CDR3 protein: CASSSTLGQGLSEQFF
D gene: TRBD1
V gene: TRBV6-6
clone size: .
J gene: TRBJ2-1

CDR3 DNA: TGTGCCAGCAGCCGACTATCGGGACTCTCAAACTATGGCTACACCTTC
CDR3 protein: CASSRLSGLSNYGYTF
D gene: .
V gene: TRBV7-9
clone size: .
J gene: TRBJ1-2

CDR3 DNA: TGTGCCTGGAGTGTAGAGGCCGATTCACCCCTCCACTTT
CDR3 protein: CAWSVEADSPLHF
D gene: .
V gene: TRBV30
clone size: .
J gene: TRBJ1-6

CDR3 DNA: TGTGCCAGCAGCTTTTTCGATCAGCCCCAGCATTTT
CDR3 protein: CASSFFDQPQHF
D gene: .
V gene: TRBV7-9
clone size: .
J gene: TRBJ1-5

CDR3 DNA: TGTGCCAGCAGCTACCTAGCGGGAGGTGGCAATGAGCAGTTCTTC
CDR3 protein: CASSYLAGGGNEQFF
D gene: TRBD2
V gene: TRBV5-4
clone size: .
J gene: TRBJ2-1

CDR3 DNA: TGTGCCTCCGGGACAGGGTTCACCGGGGAGCTGTTTTTT
CDR3 protein: CASGTGFTGELFF
D gene: TRBD1
V gene: TRBV6-1
clone size: once
J gene: TRBJ2-2

CDR3 DNA: TGTGCCAGCAGTCCCAGAGCGGGGAACACTGAAGCTTTCTTT
CDR3 protein: CASSPRAGNTEAFF
D gene: .
V gene: TRBV7-2
clone size: .
J gene: TRBJ1-1

CDR3 DNA: TGTGCCAGCAGTTATCGGGTGGACAGGGGGGCGGGTAGCAATCAGCCCCAGCATTTT
CDR3 protein: CASSYRVDRGAGSNQPQHF
D gene: TRBD1
V gene: TRBV27
clone size: .
J gene: TRBJ1-5

CDR3 DNA: TGTGCCAGCTCACCAGAACAGTCGAACACTGAAGCTTTCTTT
CDR3 protein: CASSPEQSNTEAFF
D gene: .
V gene: TRBV18
clone size: .
J gene: TRBJ1-1

CDR3 DNA: TGTGCCAGCAGCCTTGACAGGTGGAACACTGAAGCTTTCTTT
CDR3 protein: CASSLDRWNTEAFF
D gene: .
V gene: TRBV7-3
clone size: .
J gene: TRBJ1-1

CDR3 DNA: TGTGCCAGCAGCGTATCGGGGAGGAACACTGAAGCTTTCTTT
CDR3 protein: CASSVSGRNTEAFF
D gene: .
V gene: TRBV9
clone size: few
J gene: TRBJ1-1

CDR3 DNA: TGTGCCAGCAGCCAAGAAATCCCTCTCCAGGGGTCTGGGGCCAACGTCCTGACTTTC
CDR3 protein: CASSQEIPLQGSGANVLTF
D gene: .
V gene: TRBV4-2
clone size: .
J gene: TRBJ2-6

CDR3 DNA: TGTGCCAGCAGTTTAGGAGGGACAGGGTTTCTCTCTGGGGCCAACGTCCTGACTTTC
CDR3 protein: CASSLGGTGFLSGANVLTF
D gene: TRBD1
V gene: TRBV28
clone size: .
J gene: TRBJ2-6

CDR3 DNA: TGTGCCAGCAGCCCGACTAGCGGGAACCCCGGGGAGCTGTTTTTT
CDR3 protein: CASSPTSGNPGELFF
D gene: TRBD2
V gene: TRBV7-3
clone size: .
J gene: TRBJ2-2

CDR3 DNA: TGCGCCAGCACCCGAAGCGGGGGACAGCTGCGAGATACGCAGTATTTT
CDR3 protein: CASTRSGGQLRDTQYF
D gene: .
V gene: TRBV5-1
clone size: .
J gene: TRBJ2-3

CDR3 DNA: TGTGCCAGCTCCCAAGAAACAGGGGCGCAAGAGACCCAGTACTTC
CDR3 protein: CASSQETGAQETQYF
D gene: TRBD1
V gene: TRBV18
clone size: .
J gene: TRBJ2-5

CDR3 DNA: TGTGCCAGCCGGAGACGACGGACGAACACCGGGGAGCTGTTTTTT
CDR3 protein: CASRRRRTNTGELFF
D gene: .
V gene: TRBV28
clone size: .
J gene: TRBJ2-2

CDR3 DNA: TGTGCCAGCAGGTTTAGGAGGGTGGGCAATGAGCAGTTCTTC
CDR3 protein: CASRFRRVGNEQFF
D gene: .
V gene: TRBV27
clone size: .
J gene: TRBJ2-1

CDR3 DNA: TGTGCCAGCAGCCAAGGGGGCGGGGAAGCAGATACGCAGTATTTT
CDR3 protein: CASSQGGGEADTQYF
D gene: .
V gene: TRBV4-2
clone size: .
J gene: TRBJ2-3

CDR3 DNA: TGTGCCAGCAGCTTAGTGGGACAGGGAACACTCGAGCAGTACTTC
CDR3 protein: CASSLVGQGTLEQYF
D gene: TRBD1
V gene: TRBV7-9
clone size: .
J gene: TRBJ2-7

CDR3 DNA: TGTGCCAGCAGCTTGGCCCTACAGGGGCTAGGCTATGGCTACACCTTC
CDR3 protein: CASSLALQGLGYGYTF
D gene: TRBD1
V gene: TRBV5-6
clone size: few
J gene: TRBJ1-2

CDR3 DNA: TGTGCCAGTAGTATCGGGGGACAGGCTCAGGAGCCCCAGCATTTT
CDR3 protein: CASSIGGQAQEPQHF
D gene: TRBD1
V gene: TRBV19
clone size: .
J gene: TRBJ1-5

CDR3 DNA: TGTGCCAGCAGCACCGGACAGGGGGCAGGACAGCCCCAGCATTTT
CDR3 protein: CASSTGQGAGQPQHF
D gene: TRBD1
V gene: TRBV5-8
clone size: .
J gene: TRBJ1-5

CDR3 DNA: TGTGCCAGTAGTCTCGATGGGAGGACTGAAGCTTTCTTT
CDR3 protein: CASSLDGRTEAFF
D gene: .
V gene: TRBV19
clone size: .
J gene: TRBJ1-1

CDR3 DNA: TGTGCCAGCGGCAAAGTTGGTGAAAAACTGTTTTTT
CDR3 protein: CASGKVGEKLFF
D gene: .
V gene: TRBV11-2
clone size: once
J gene: TRBJ1-4

CDR3 DNA: TGCGCCAGCAGCCCTGGACAGTCGTTAAGTACTAACTATGGCTACACCTTC
CDR3 protein: CASSPGQSLSTNYGYTF
D gene: .
V gene: TRBV5-1
clone size: once
J gene: TRBJ1-2

CDR3 DNA: TGTGCCAGCAGGGGACTGCCCTCCTACGAGCAGTACTTC
CDR3 protein: CASRGLPSYEQYF
D gene: .
V gene: TRBV28
clone size: .
J gene: TRBJ2-7

CDR3 DNA: TGTGCCAGCAGCTTCTCTGTTCCACCCCTCCACTTT
CDR3 protein: CASSFSVPPLHF
D gene: .
V gene: TRBV7-9
clone size: .
J gene: TRBJ1-6

CDR3 DNA: TGCGCCAGCAGCTTCTCTACCAGGGATAATGAGCAGTTCTTC
CDR3 protein: CASSFSTRDNEQFF
D gene: .
V gene: TRBV5-1
clone size: .
J gene: TRBJ2-1

CDR3 DNA: TGTGCCAGCAGCCTCGGGACTAGCGGTCTAGCCAAAAACATTCAGTACTTC
CDR3 protein: CASSLGTSGLAKNIQYF
D gene: TRBD2
V gene: TRBV5-4
clone size: .
J gene: TRBJ2-4

CDR3 DNA: TGTGCCTGGAGTCCCTCTAGCGCATACACAGATACGCAGTATTTT
CDR3 protein: CAWSPSSAYTDTQYF
D gene: .
V gene: TRBV30
clone size: .
J gene: TRBJ2-3